This TCR beta chain derives from a study of cytomegalovirus exposure and HLA in healthy donors. The PCR contained 60 Vbeta and 13 Jbeta primers. Clones were sequenced by immunoSEQ multiplex PCR, and TCRdb holds only the in-frame ones, with some missing. Of 95,000 to 100,000 clones listed, 65% to 80% are singletons. Germline values: CDR1 SNHLY, CDR2 FYNNEI. After removal of 6 bases from V and 0 bases from J, the junction contained 5 bases not matched to a gene. The CDR3 runs to 16 residues. Material: PBMCs. This sequence was found in a woman in her thirties or forties in good health and CMV-seronegative. The rearrangement joins TRBV2 to TRBJ2-7; 13 bases line up with TRBD2. CDR3 DNA: TGTGCCAGCAGAGGACTAGCGGGAGTTTTCTCCTACGAGCAGTACTTC. Amino acid sequence: CASRGLAGVFSYEQYF.